The text below deals with one T cell receptor beta chain. The antigen is not known. Using immunoSEQ multiplex PCR, the repertoire was profiled, and TCRdb retains in-frame clones only, with some absent. This sample has some 190,000 clones, with approximately 92% found just once. These data belong to a study of T cell responses to AZD1222 COVID-19 vaccine. Overall study findings and caveats: Reports indicate that nearly half of spike-specific TCRs are directed at unmutated variant regions. CD4 TCRs covered the whole spike, strongest at regions 160-218 and 743-854.

V trimming: 6 bases; J trimming: 4 bases; junction bases outside the gene matches: 8. The germline CDR1 and CDR2 sequences are SQVTM and ANQGSEA. The CDR3 spans 13 residues. The starting material was peripheral blood, obtained on day 0 of AZD1222 vaccination. The V gene is TRBV29-1, the J gene TRBJ1-1; 7 positions agree with TRBD1. This receptor was obtained from an adult in good health. This chain's CDR3 is CSVSRGSGTEAFF. In DNA form, the CDR3 reads TGCAGCGTGAGCAGGGGGTCGGGCACTGAAGCTTTCTTT. Full variable domain (outside the CDR3, taken from reference TRBV29-1 and TRBJ1-1): SAVISQKPSRDICQRGTSLTIQCQVDSQVTMMFWYRQQPGQSLTLIATANQGSEATYESGFVIDKFPISRPNLTFSTLTVSNMSPEDSSIYLCSVSRGSGTEAFFGQGTRLTVV.